Below are 20 T cell receptor beta chains sequenced from a single sample in a study of T cell responses to AZD1222 COVID-19 vaccine. Profiled with immunoSEQ multiplex PCR; TCRdb holds only in-frame clones, not every one. The sample records around 110,000 clones, approximately 92% being singletons. The source material was peripheral blood, sampled on day 0 of AZD1222 vaccination. These receptors were taken from an adult in good health.

V and J are TRBV5-8 and TRBJ1-2; D call uncertain. V was clipped by 0 bases and J by 0 bases, with 9 bases between them. The CDR3 covers 15 residues. Germline CDR1 reads SGHTS; CDR2 reads YDEGEE. The CDR3 is CASSLARTANYGYTF. DNA for the CDR3: TGTGCCAGCAGCTTGGCCCGGACGGCTAACTATGGCTACACCTTC.

This chain joins TRBV11-2 and TRBJ1-6, with 9 bases matching TRBD1. CDR3 size: 15 residues. J lost 8 bases, V lost 1 base, and 3 bases had no gene match. Germline CDR1 reads SGHAT; CDR2 reads FQNNGV. The CDR3 coding sequence is TGTGCCAGCAGCTTAGGGACAGGGGTATATTCACCCCTCCACTTT. Protein sequence: CASSLGTGVYSPLHF.

The V call is TRBV7-8, the J call TRBJ2-5, with D possibly matching TRBD2 (5 bases). This CDR3 is built from 13 residues. CDR1 is SGHVS and CDR2 is FQNEAQ in the germline V gene. V lost 4 bases to trimming and J lost 4 bases, with 10 bases between them. The CDR3 spells CASSSTRRETQYF. The CDR3 DNA follows: TGTGCCAGCAGCTCCACTAGAAGAGAGACCCAGTACTTC.

J is TRBJ1-4 and V is TRBV6-1; D not resolved. V lost 1 base to trimming and J lost 4 bases, with 13 bases between them. CDR1 is MNHNS and CDR2 is SASEGT in the germline V gene. This CDR3 has 16 residues. CDR3 sequence reads: CASSEGSPGNNEKLFF. The CDR3 DNA follows: TGTGCCAGCAGTGAAGGGTCTCCGGGGAATAATGAAAAACTGTTTTTT.

The rearrangement uses TRBV24-1 and TRBJ2-3, with TRBD1 as a possible D gene (6 bases). The CDR3 is 16 residues long. CDR1 and CDR2 from the germline V gene are KGHDR and SFDVKD. Trimming left V 1 base short and J 4 bases short, with 14 bases between. The CDR3 nucleotides read TGTGCCACCAGTGATTTCCGGGACAATAGTCCAGATACGCAGTATTTT. It yields the protein CATSDFRDNSPDTQYF.

The chain has TRBV25-1 and TRBJ1-1, with D unclear. This CDR3 region has 11 residues. The V end lost 8 bases, the J end lost 4 bases, and 8 bases lay between the germline ends. CDR1 is MGHDK and CDR2 is SYGVNS in the germline V gene. The CDR3 region is CASGESTEAFF. Written as DNA, the CDR3 is TGTGCCAGCGGAGAGTCCACTGAAGCTTTCTTT.

This clone was recorded only once. The chain links TRBV11-2 to TRBJ2-3; 12 bases match TRBD2. The CDR3 is 16 amino acids. CDR1 SGHAT and CDR2 FQNNGV come from the germline V gene. Unmatched junction bases numbered 3, after V lost 4 bases and J lost 1 base. CDR3 amino acids: CASSSRTSGGTDTQYF. The CDR3 DNA reads as TGTGCCAGCAGCTCCCGGACTAGCGGGGGCACAGATACGCAGTATTTT.

The V and J genes are TRBV19 and TRBJ1-5; D unclear. CDR3 length: 16 amino acids. V was trimmed by 1 base and J by 7 bases, leaving 17 bases between them. Germline CDR1 LNHDA, CDR2 SQIVND (reference sequence). CDR3 sequence (DNA): TGTGCCAGTAGTATAGGCACCTCCGGCGAACGGCAGCCCCAGCATTTT. Residues: CASSIGTSGERQPQHF.

The chain couples TRBV7-2 to TRBJ2-2, with TRBD2 as a possible D gene (5 bases). The CDR3 is 17 residues long. The V end was cut by 4 bases, the J end by 5 bases, with 20 bases between. Germline V lookup: CDR1 SGHTA, CDR2 FQGNSA. The CDR3 bases are TGTGCCAGCAGCTCCGCGGCGGGCCGGCTAGGGACCGGGGAGCTGTTTTTT. Translation: CASSSAAGRLGTGELFF.

The CDR3 bases are TGTGCCAGCAGCCATGGGGCTGGGGGCGGGGAGCTGTTTTTT. Translated: CASSHGAGGGELFF. This chain uses TRBV7-2 with TRBJ2-2; perhaps D is TRBD1 or TRBD2 (5 bases each). With 5 bases removed from V and 7 bases from J, the gap between germline ends came to 14 bases. The CDR3 sequence is 14 residues long. Germline CDR1 is SGHTA and CDR2 is FQGNSA.

This clone showed up just once. The chain joins TRBV28 to TRBJ1-4; unclear D gene. With 3 bases removed from V and 6 bases from J, the gap between germline ends came to 8 bases. The germline V gene encodes CDR1 MDHEN and CDR2 SYDVKM. The CDR3 length is 13 residues. The CDR3 loop is CASSFPGDEKLFF. As DNA, the CDR3 is TGTGCCAGCAGTTTTCCCGGGGATGAAAAACTGTTTTTT.

The table lists this clone with a few counts. The rearrangement joins TRBV5-6 to TRBJ1-2; D uncertain. The CDR3 is 11 amino acids. V was trimmed by 3 bases and J by 5 bases, leaving 5 bases between them. Per the germline V gene, CDR1 is SGHDT and CDR2 is YYEEEE. The CDR3 sequence: CASSSDYGYTF. The CDR3 DNA reads TGTGCCAGCAGCTCGGATTATGGCTACACCTTC. Full variable domain (outside the CDR3, taken from reference TRBV5-6 and TRBJ1-2): DAGVTQSPTHLIKTRGQQVTLRCSPKSGHDTVSWYQQALGQGPQFIFQYYEEEERQRGNFPDRFSGHQFPNYSSELNVNALLLGDSALYLCASSSDYGYTFGSGTRLTVV.

The chain links TRBV21-1 to TRBJ1-2. TRBV21-1 is noted as a pseudogene. The CDR3 sequence is 16 residues long. In DNA, the CDR3 is TGTGCCAGCAGCAATAGGTCAAAGTTTCGAGACTTTGGCTACACCTTC. Encoded protein: CASSNRSKFRDFGYTF.

The genes are TRBV11-2 and TRBJ1-1; 9 bases line up with TRBD1. The CDR3 runs 15 residues. J lost 5 bases, V lost 3 bases, and 7 bases had no gene match. The germline CDR1 and CDR2 sequences are SGHAT and FQNNGV. Here the CDR3 DNA reads TGTGCCAGCAGCTTCCTAACAGGGGGCGGAACTGAAGCTTTCTTT. Protein: CASSFLTGGGTEAFF.

The chain is built from TRBV6-5 and TRBJ2-7, with 8 bases matching TRBD2. This CDR3 is 15 amino acids long. V shed 6 bases and J 7 bases; nucleotides not matched to a gene: 14. Germline assignment: CDR1 MNHEY and CDR2 SVGAGI. The CDR3 is CASSPFGAGAREQYF. The CDR3 DNA sequence: TGTGCCAGCAGCCCCTTTGGAGCGGGGGCACGGGAGCAGTACTTC.

This clone was seen only once. J is TRBJ2-3 and V is TRBV7-9; D unresolved. V shed 2 bases and J shed 3 bases, with 6 bases lying between them. The V gene's germline CDR1 is SEHNR and CDR2 FQNEAQ (reference sequence). There are 13 residues in the CDR3. CDR3 residues: CASSLIMTDTQYF. The CDR3 coding sequence is TGTGCCAGCAGCTTAATTATGACAGATACGCAGTATTTT.

This clone turned up a few times. V is TRBV2 and J is TRBJ1-2; no clear D gene. V was shortened by 6 bases and J by 2 bases, with 10 bases between the two germline ends. Germline V gene data show CDR1 as SNHLY and CDR2 as FYNNEI. CDR3 length: 13 amino acids. The CDR3 reads CASSAQKNYGYTF. CDR3 nucleotides: TGTGCCAGCAGCGCACAGAAGAACTATGGCTACACCTTC.

This sequence joins TRBV7-8 and TRBJ1-1; 8 bases fit TRBD1. Trimming cost V 4 bases and J 11 bases; bases outside gene matches: 15. The CDR3 sequence is 15 residues long. Germline lookup yields CDR1 SGHVS and CDR2 FQNEAQ. CDR3 coding DNA: TGTGCCAGCAGCTCCGGGACAGGTGGGCGAGTCCGGGCTTTCTTT. It codes for CASSSGTGGRVRAFF.

This clone was recorded a few times. The CDR3 is CASSYGARPVGEQFF. The DNA for the CDR3 is TGTGCCAGCAGTTACGGGGCTCGCCCCGTCGGTGAGCAGTTCTTC. The gene calls are TRBV6-2 or TRBV6-3 and TRBJ2-1, with D tentatively TRBD1 (5 bases). Germline V gives CDR1 MNHEY, CDR2 SVGEGT. Trimming pared 2 bases from V and 9 bases from J, leaving 17 bases between. This CDR3 has 15 residues.

This rearrangement joins TRBV5-1 to TRBJ2-7; maybe TRBD1 (5 bases). This CDR3 spans 12 amino acids. Germline V gene data show CDR1 as SGHRS and CDR2 as YFSETQ. Trimming removed 3 bases at V and 3 bases at J, with 7 bases between. CDR3 in DNA: TGCGCCAGCAGCTACCAGGGCTACGAGCAGTACTTC. Its translation: CASSYQGYEQYF.